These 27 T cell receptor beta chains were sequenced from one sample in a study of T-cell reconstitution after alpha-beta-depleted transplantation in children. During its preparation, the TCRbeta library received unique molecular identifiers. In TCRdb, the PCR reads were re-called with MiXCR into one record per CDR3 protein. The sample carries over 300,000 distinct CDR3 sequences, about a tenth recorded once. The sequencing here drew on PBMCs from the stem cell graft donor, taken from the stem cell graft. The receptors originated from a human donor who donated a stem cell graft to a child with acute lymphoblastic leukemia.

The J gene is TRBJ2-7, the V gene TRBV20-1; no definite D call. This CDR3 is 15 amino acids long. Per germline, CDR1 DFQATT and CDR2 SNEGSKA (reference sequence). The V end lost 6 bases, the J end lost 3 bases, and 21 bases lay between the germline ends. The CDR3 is CSAPDRYKYGYEQYF. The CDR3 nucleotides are TGCAGTGCCCCTGACCGTTACAAGTACGGCTACGAGCAGTACTTC.

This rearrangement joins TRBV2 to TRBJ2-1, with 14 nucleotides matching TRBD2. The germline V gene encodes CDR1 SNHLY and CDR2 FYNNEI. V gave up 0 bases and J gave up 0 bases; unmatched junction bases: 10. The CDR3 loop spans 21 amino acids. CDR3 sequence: CASSEALRGTSGSVSYNEQFF. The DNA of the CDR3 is TGTGCCAGCAGTGAAGCGCTTCGGGGGACTAGCGGGAGTGTCTCCTACAATGAGCAGTTCTTC.

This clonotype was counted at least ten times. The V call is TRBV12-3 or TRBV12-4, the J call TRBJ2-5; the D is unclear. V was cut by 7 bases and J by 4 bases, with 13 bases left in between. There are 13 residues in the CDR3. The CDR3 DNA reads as TGTGCCAGCACCCCCGGGCCCCGAGAGACCCAGTACTTC. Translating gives CASTPGPRETQYF.

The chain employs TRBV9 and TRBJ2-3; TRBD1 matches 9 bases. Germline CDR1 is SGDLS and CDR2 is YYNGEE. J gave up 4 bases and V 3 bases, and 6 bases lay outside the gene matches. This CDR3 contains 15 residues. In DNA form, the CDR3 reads TGTGCCAGCAGCGCACAGGGGGCCCGGCCAGATACGCAGTATTTT. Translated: CASSAQGARPDTQYF.

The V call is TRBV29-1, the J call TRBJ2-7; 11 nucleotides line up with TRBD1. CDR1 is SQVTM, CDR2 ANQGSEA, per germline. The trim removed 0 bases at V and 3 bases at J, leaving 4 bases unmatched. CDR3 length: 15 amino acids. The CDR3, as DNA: TGCAGCGTTGAAGAGCGGACAGGGGGCTTCTACGAGCAGTACTTC. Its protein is CSVEERTGGFYEQYF.

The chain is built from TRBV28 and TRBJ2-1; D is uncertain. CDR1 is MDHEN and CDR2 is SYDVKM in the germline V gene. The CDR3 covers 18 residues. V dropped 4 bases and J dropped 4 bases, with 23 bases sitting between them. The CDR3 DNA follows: TGTGCCAGCAGTTCACCAAGTACGACTCTTCGAACTTACAATGAGCAGTTCTTC. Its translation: CASSSPSTTLRTYNEQFF. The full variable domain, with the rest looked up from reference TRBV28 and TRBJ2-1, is DVKVTQSSRYLVKRTGEKVFLECVQDMDHENMFWYRQDPGLGLRLIYFSYDVKMKEKGDIPEGYSVSREKKERFSLILESASTNQTSMYLCASSSPSTTLRTYNEQFFGPGTRLTVL.

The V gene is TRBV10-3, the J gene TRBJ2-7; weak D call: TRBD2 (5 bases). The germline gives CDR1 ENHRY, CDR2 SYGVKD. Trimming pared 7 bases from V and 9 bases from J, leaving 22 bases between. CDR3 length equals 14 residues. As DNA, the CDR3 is TGTGCCATCACAGCCGGACTCCAGTCCCCCGGGCAGTACTTC. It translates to CAITAGLQSPGQYF.

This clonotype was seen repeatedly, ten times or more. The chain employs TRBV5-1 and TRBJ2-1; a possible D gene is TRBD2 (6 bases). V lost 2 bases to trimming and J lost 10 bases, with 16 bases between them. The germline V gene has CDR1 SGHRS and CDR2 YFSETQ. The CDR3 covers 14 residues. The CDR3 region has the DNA TGCGCCAGCAGCTTCCCTCGCGGGGACGGCGAGCAGTTCTTC. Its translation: CASSFPRGDGEQFF. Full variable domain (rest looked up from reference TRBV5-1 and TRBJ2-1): KAGVTQTPRYLIKTRGQQVTLSCSPISGHRSVSWYQQTPGQGLQFLFEYFSETQRNKGNFPGRFSGRQFSNSRSEMNVSTLELGDSALYLCASSFPRGDGEQFFGPGTRLTVL.

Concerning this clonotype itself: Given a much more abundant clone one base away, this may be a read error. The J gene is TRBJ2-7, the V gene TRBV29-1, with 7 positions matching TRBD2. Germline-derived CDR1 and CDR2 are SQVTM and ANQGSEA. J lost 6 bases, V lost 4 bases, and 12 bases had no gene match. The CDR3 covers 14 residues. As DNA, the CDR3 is TGCAGCGTTGTAGTGGCGGGAGCGGGGTGCGAGCAGTACTTC. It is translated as CSVVVAGAGCEQYF.

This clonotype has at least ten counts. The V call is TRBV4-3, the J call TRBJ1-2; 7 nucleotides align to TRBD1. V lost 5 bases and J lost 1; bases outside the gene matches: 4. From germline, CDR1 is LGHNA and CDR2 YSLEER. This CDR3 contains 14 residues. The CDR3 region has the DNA TGCGCCAGCAGCTCCCAGGGGGGTAACTATGGCTACACCTTC. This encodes CASSSQGGNYGYTF.

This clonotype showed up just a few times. The CDR3 protein is CASRRTRSHYEQYF. The CDR3 bases are TGTGCCAGCAGAAGGACACGTTCCCATTACGAGCAGTACTTC. The gene calls are TRBV28 and TRBJ2-7, with a tentative D call TRBD1 (5 bases). Germline CDR1 and CDR2: MDHEN and SYDVKM. V shed 6 bases and J shed 4 bases, with 16 bases lying between them. The CDR3 is 14 amino acids.

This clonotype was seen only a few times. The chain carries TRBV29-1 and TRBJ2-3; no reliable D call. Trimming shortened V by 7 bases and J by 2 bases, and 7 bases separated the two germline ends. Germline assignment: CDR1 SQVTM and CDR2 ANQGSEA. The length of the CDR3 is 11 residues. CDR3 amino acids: CSAGDTDTQYF. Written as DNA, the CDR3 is TGCAGCGCCGGTGACACAGATACGCAGTATTTT.

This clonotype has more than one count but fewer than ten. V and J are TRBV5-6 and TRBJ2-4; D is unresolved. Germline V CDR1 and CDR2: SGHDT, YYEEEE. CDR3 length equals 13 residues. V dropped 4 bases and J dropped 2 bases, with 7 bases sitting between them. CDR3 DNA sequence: TGTGCCAGCAGCCCAGTTTCCAAAAACATTCAGTACTTC. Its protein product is CASSPVSKNIQYF.

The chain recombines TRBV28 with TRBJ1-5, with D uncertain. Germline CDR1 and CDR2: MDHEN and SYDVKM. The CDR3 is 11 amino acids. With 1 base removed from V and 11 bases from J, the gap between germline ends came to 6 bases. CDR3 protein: CASSLSGTQHF. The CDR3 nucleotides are TGTGCCAGCAGTTTATCGGGGACCCAGCATTTT.

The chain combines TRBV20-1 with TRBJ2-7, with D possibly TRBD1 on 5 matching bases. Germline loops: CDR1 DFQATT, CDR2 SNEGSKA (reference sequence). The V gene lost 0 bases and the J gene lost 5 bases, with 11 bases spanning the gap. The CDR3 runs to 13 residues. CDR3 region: CSARDMGPHEQYF. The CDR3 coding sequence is TGCAGTGCTAGAGATATGGGGCCCCACGAGCAGTACTTC.

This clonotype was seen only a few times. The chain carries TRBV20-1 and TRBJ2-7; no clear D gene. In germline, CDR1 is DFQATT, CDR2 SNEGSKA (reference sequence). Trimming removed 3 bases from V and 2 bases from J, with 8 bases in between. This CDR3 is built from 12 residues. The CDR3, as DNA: TGCAGTGCTAGCCCCCTTACCTACGAGCAGTACTTC. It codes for CSASPLTYEQYF.

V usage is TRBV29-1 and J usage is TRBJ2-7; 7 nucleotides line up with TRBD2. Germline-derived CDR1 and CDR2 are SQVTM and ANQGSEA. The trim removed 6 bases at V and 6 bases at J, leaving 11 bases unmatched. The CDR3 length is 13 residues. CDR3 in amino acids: CSVKGPGGREQYF. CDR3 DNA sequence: TGCAGCGTCAAGGGGCCGGGAGGTCGCGAGCAGTACTTC.

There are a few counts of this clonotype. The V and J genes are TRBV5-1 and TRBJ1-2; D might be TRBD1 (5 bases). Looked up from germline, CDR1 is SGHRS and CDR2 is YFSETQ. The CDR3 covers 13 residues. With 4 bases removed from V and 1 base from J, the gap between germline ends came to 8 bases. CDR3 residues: CASSPDINYGYTF. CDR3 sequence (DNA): TGCGCCAGCAGCCCGGACATTAACTATGGCTACACCTTC.

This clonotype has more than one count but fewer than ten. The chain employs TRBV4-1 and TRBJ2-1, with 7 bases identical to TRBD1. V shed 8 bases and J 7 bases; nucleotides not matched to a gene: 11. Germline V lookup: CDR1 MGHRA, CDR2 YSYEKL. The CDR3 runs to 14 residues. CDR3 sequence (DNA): TGCGCCAGCCGCAGAGGGGGCTTAAGAAATGAGCAGTTCTTC. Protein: CASRRGGLRNEQFF.

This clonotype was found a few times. For the CDR3, the DNA is TGCGCCAGCAGCCCCGACCTGAAACTCACAGATACGCAGTATTTT. Translation: CASSPDLKLTDTQYF. This sequence joins TRBV5-1 and TRBJ2-3; D is uncertain. The V and J ends lost 4 bases and 2 bases respectively, with 14 bases between them. Looked up from germline, CDR1 is SGHRS and CDR2 is YFSETQ. This CDR3 has 15 residues. Full variable domain (missing parts from reference TRBV5-1 and TRBJ2-3): KAGVTQTPRYLIKTRGQQVTLSCSPISGHRSVSWYQQTPGQGLQFLFEYFSETQRNKGNFPGRFSGRQFSNSRSEMNVSTLELGDSALYLCASSPDLKLTDTQYFGPGTRLTVL.

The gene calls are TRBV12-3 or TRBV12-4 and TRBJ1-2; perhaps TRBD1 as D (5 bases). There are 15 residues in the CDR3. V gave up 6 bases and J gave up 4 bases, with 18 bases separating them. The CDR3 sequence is CASSFGTEMLYGYTF. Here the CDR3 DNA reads TGTGCCAGCAGCTTCGGGACGGAGATGCTCTATGGCTACACCTTC.

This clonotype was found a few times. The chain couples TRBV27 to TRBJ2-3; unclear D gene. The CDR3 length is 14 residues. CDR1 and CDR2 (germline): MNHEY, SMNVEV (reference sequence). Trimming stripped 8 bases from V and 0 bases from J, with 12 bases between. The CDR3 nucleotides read TGTGCCAGCCGGAAAACCACTAGCACAGATACGCAGTATTTT. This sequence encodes CASRKTTSTDTQYF.

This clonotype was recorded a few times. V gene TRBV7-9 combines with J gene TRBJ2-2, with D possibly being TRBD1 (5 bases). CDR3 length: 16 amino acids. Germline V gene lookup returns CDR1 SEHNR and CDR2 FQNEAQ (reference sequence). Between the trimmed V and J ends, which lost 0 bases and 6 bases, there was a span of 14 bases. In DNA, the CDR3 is TGTGCCAGCAGCTTAGCGGCAGGGATTAAGGCCGGGGAGCTGTTTTTT. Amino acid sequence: CASSLAAGIKAGELFF.

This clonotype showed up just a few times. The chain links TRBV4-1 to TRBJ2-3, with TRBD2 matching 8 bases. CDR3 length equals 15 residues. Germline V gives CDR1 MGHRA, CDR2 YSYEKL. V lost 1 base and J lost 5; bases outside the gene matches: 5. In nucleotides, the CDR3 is TGCGCCAGCAGCCAAGGGCGGGAGGAAGGAGATACGCAGTATTTT. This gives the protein CASSQGREEGDTQYF.

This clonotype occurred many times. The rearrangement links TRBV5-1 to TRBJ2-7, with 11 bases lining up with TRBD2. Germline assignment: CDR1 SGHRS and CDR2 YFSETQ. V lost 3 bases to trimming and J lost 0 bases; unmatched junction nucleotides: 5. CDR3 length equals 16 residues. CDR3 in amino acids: CASSSRLAGSSYEQYF. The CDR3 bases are TGCGCCAGCAGCTCTCGACTAGCGGGGAGCTCCTACGAGCAGTACTTC.

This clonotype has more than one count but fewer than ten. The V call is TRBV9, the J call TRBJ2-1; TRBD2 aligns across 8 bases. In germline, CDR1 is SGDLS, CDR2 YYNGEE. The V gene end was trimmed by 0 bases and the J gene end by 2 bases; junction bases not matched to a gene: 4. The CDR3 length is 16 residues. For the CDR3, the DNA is TGTGCCAGCAGCGTAGGGGGCGGGAGGCCCTACAATGAGCAGTTCTTC. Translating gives CASSVGGGRPYNEQFF. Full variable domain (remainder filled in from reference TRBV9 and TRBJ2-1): DSGVTQTPKHLITATGQRVTLRCSPRSGDLSVYWYQQSLDQGLQFLIQYYNGEERAKGNILERFSAQQFPDLHSELNLSSLELGDSALYFCASSVGGGRPYNEQFFGPGTRLTVL.

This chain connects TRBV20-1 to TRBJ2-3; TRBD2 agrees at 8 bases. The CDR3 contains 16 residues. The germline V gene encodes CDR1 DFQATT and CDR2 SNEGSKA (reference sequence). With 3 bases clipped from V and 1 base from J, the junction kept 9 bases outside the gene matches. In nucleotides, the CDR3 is TGCAGTGCTAGTGGGTCTAGCGGGTACCGCACAGATACGCAGTATTTT. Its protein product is CSASGSSGYRTDTQYF.